Sequencing of this T cell receptor (beta chain) was carried out in a study of T-cell memory formation after mild COVID-19. The CDR3 totals 17 residues. CDR1 SGHVS and CDR2 FNYEAQ come from the germline V gene. J lost 2 bases, V lost 5 bases, and 14 bases had no gene match. About this clonotype itself: Its antigen is undetermined.

Whole-study results and caveats: Of the contracting clones, CD4+ ones lay mainly in CM and EM, and CD8+ ones in EMRA. Balance between CD4 and CD8 was seen in clones contracting day 15 to 85, and a CD4+ lean was seen in later expanders.

With constant-segment primers, 5'RACE yielded cDNA libraries of TCR alpha and TCR beta that carried sample barcodes and UMIs. Via MiXCR, TCRdb re-called the 5' RACE reads, giving one row per CDR3 protein. The sample carries about 320,000 distinct CDR3 sequences, approximately 15% recorded once. V and J are TRBV7-6 and TRBJ1-2, with 7 bases fitting TRBD1. The source is a man between 18 and 29 years old who had mild COVID-19 (a few samples of this study predate the infection). Cell type and time point are not known. Sequencing was carried out using PBMCs or a T cell subset sorted from them (not recorded which). The CDR3 sequence is CASSPGPYRGSNYGYTF. The CDR3 nucleotides are TGTGCCAGCAGCCCGGGCCCTTACAGGGGCTCGAACTATGGCTACACCTTC.